This is a list of T cell receptor beta chains from one sample in a study of cytomegalovirus exposure and HLA in healthy donors. Data came from immunoSEQ multiplex PCR; TCRdb stores just in-frame clones and leaves some out. The sample records more than 45,000 clones, roughly 80% being singletons. The specimen sequenced was PBMCs. The receptor source for this set is a man younger than 40 in good health and CMV-seronegative. The CDR3 runs from the conserved cysteine through the conserved F or W. Each record gives: V gene, clone size, CDR3 length, J gene, D gene, CDR3 DNA, CDR3 protein. A D gene is named only where the DNA matches it firmly. Expanded clones get a size class; other rows say once, few or many, or leave the size out.

TRBV19,-,13,TRBJ2-7,TRBD1,TGTGCCAGTAGTGTGGGACAGGGCTACGAGCAGTACTTC,CASSVGQGYEQYF
TRBV5-1,-,15,TRBJ2-2,-,TGCGCCAGCAGCTTGTTTGGACAGAACACCGGGGAGCTGTTTTTT,CASSLFGQNTGELFF
TRBV5-1,-,15,TRBJ2-5,-,TGCGCCAGCAGCTTGGTTACGGGAAAAGAAGAGACCCAGTACTTC,CASSLVTGKEETQYF
TRBV27,-,15,TRBJ2-7,TRBD2,TGTGCCAGCAGTTTTGGGAGCGGGGGATCCTACGAGCAGTACTTC,CASSFGSGGSYEQYF
TRBV4-3,-,17,TRBJ1-6,-,TGCGCCAGCAGCCAAGAAATTGGGCAGGGGACGGGGTCACCCCTCCACTTT,CASSQEIGQGTGSPLHF
TRBV11-2,few,16,TRBJ2-4,TRBD1,TGTGCCAGCAGCTCGGGACAGCTACTAGCCAAAAACATTCAGTACTTC,CASSSGQLLAKNIQYF
TRBV7-3,few,17,TRBJ2-2,TRBD2,TGTGCCAGCAGCCCCACTAGCGGGGGGGCCCGGACCGGGGAGCTGTTTTTT,CASSPTSGGARTGELFF
TRBV19,few,16,TRBJ1-5,-,TGTGCCAGCGAGGACACCTACCTTTATAGCAATCAGCCCCAGCATTTT,CASEDTYLYSNQPQHF
TRBV5-4,few,17,TRBJ2-2,TRBD1,TGTGCCAGCAGCCCCGACCCGGACAGGGGGAACACCGGGGAGCTGTTTTTT,CASSPDPDRGNTGELFF
TRBV7-2,-,12,TRBJ2-7,-,TGTGCCAGCAGTCCCAGTACCTACGAGCAGTACTTC,CASSPSTYEQYF
TRBV12-5,-,20,TRBJ2-7,-,TGTGCTAGTGGGGAGTCGACAGGCCTTGGTTCGGGATACAGTTCCTACGAGCAGTACTTC,CASGESTGLGSGYSSYEQYF
TRBV9,-,16,TRBJ2-1,-,TGTGCCAGCAGCGTAGAGCCGGTAAGCTCCTACAATGAGCAGTTCTTC,CASSVEPVSSYNEQFF
TRBV19,-,15,TRBJ1-1,-,TGTGCCAGTAGTGGAGGGTACGGGAGCGGGACTGAAGCTTTCTTT,CASSGGYGSGTEAFF
TRBV30,-,19,TRBJ2-6,-,TGTGCCTCCTCCAGCCATACCCCGGGACACCTCTTTGGGGCCAACGTCCTGACTTTC,CASSSHTPGHLFGANVLTF
TRBV5-8,-,13,TRBJ2-5,-,TGTGCCAGCAGCTTTGGACTCGGAGAGACCCAGTACTTC,CASSFGLGETQYF
TRBV21-1,once,21,TRBJ2-2,-,TGTGCCAGCAGCAAAGGGGGACTTTGTCTTAGCGGGAGTTTAAACACCGGGGAGCTGTTTTTT,CASSKGGLCLSGSLNTGELFF
TRBV29-1,-,14,TRBJ2-5,TRBD1,TGCAGCGCTCGTCCCGGGACAGGGTGGGAGACCCAGTACTTC,CSARPGTGWETQYF
TRBV5-4,-,16,TRBJ2-7,TRBD2,TGTGCCAGCAGTTCTAGACTAGCGGGAGGGCCCGACGAGCAGTACTTC,CASSSRLAGGPDEQYF
TRBV5-8,-,15,TRBJ1-5,-,TGTGCCAGCAGCCCAGGGGTAGTCGGCAATCAGCCCCAGCATTTT,CASSPGVVGNQPQHF
TRBV4-2,few,17,TRBJ2-2,-,TGTGCCAGCAGCCAAGTATTCAGCGGGCAGAACACCGGGGAGCTGTTTTTT,CASSQVFSGQNTGELFF
TRBV18,once,14,TRBJ2-3,TRBD1,TGTGCCAGCTCAATCCCGGGACAGGGCAGTACGCAGTATTTT,CASSIPGQGSTQYF
TRBV6-1,few,16,TRBJ1-2,TRBD1,TGTGCCAGCAGTGAAGTGGGGACAGGTCGCCTCTATGGCTACACCTTC,CASSEVGTGRLYGYTF
TRBV7-9,-,15,TRBJ1-5,TRBD1,TGTGCCAGCAGCCCTCAGGGGGCAGGCAATCAGCCCCAGCATTTT,CASSPQGAGNQPQHF
TRBV5-5,-,13,TRBJ2-7,-,TGTGCCAGCAGGCCCACAGGGACCTACGAGCAGTACTTC,CASRPTGTYEQYF
TRBV7-2,-,16,TRBJ2-7,TRBD2,TGTGCCAGCAGCTTAGGAAGTGGGGTAGCGGGAGTTGAGCAGTACTTC,CASSLGSGVAGVEQYF
TRBV13,-,14,TRBJ2-7,-,TGTGCCAGCAGCTCCCCCACAGGGTTCGGCGAGCAGTACTTC,CASSSPTGFGEQYF
TRBV28,-,15,TRBJ1-5,TRBD1,TGTGCCAGCAGTTTATTTGACAGGGAACATCAGCCCCAGCATTTT,CASSLFDREHQPQHF
TRBV30,-,15,TRBJ2-5,TRBD2,TGTGCCTGGAGTGGAGGGACTAGCTACCAAGAGACCCAGTACTTC,CAWSGGTSYQETQYF
TRBV4-3,-,13,TRBJ2-1,-,TGCGCCAGCAGCCTTTCGTGGGGGGGCCCCCAGTTCTTC,CASSLSWGGPQFF
TRBV11-2,-,14,TRBJ2-1,-,TGTGCCAGCAGCTTAGGGGCAGGAGGGGTCGAGCAGTTCTTC,CASSLGAGGVEQFF
TRBV6-1,once,13,TRBJ2-7,-,TGTGCCAGCAGGGACCGGGGGAGGCACGAGCAGTACTTC,CASRDRGRHEQYF
TRBV7-9,-,12,TRBJ1-1,-,TGTGCCAGCAGCTTAGGGACAGCTGAAGCTTTCTTT,CASSLGTAEAFF
TRBV5-1,-,14,TRBJ2-3,TRBD2,TGCGCCAGCAGCTTGGCCAGCGGGGCAGATACGCAGTATTTT,CASSLASGADTQYF
TRBV9,-,16,TRBJ2-2,-,TGTGCCAGCAGCCCAGGGGGACTAGCGAACACCGGGGAGCTGTTTTTT,CASSPGGLANTGELFF
TRBV15,-,18,TRBJ1-2,TRBD1,TGTGCCACCAGCAGGGCAGCCATGCAGGGGGCGAATCTAGGTGGCTACACCTTC,CATSRAAMQGANLGGYTF
TRBV19,-,16,TRBJ2-1,-,TGTGCCAGTAGTATAGTCTCCGGGGAACCGTACAATGAGCAGTTCTTC,CASSIVSGEPYNEQFF
TRBV29-1,-,14,TRBJ1-1,TRBD1,TGCAGCGTCGGACCGGGACAGGGTAACACTGAAGCTTTCTTT,CSVGPGQGNTEAFF
TRBV28,-,13,TRBJ1-1,TRBD1,TGTGCCAGCAGTTTCACCGGGACAGGGATTGCTTTCTTT,CASSFTGTGIAFF
TRBV19,-,14,TRBJ1-1,TRBD1,TGTGCCAGTATAGGACAGGGTAGTGGCACTGAAGCTTTCTTT,CASIGQGSGTEAFF
TRBV21-1,-,17,TRBJ2-4,-,TGTGCCAGCACCTCGCTTGCACAGGGGGACCCGAGAAACATTCAGTACTTC,CASTSLAQGDPRNIQYF
TRBV4-1,-,16,TRBJ2-1,TRBD2,TGCGCCAGCAGCCAAGCCCCGGGACTAGCTCTAAATGAGCAGTTCTTC,CASSQAPGLALNEQFF
TRBV30,-,13,TRBJ1-1,TRBD1,TGTGCCTGGAGTGATACAGGGGACACTGAAGCTTTCTTT,CAWSDTGDTEAFF
TRBV9,-,14,TRBJ2-1,TRBD2,TGTGCCAGCAGCGCTCGACTAGCGTTTGGGGAGCAGTTCTTC,CASSARLAFGEQFF
TRBV27,once,14,TRBJ1-5,-,TGTGCCAGCAGCCCCTGGGGGGGGAATCAGCCCCAGCATTTT,CASSPWGGNQPQHF
TRBV7-9,once,12,TRBJ2-7,-,TGTGCCAGCAGCTTAAATACTAACGAGCAGTACTTC,CASSLNTNEQYF
TRBV20-1,-,11,TRBJ1-1,-,TGCAGTGCTTCTGGACTGACTGAAGCTTTCTTT,CSASGLTEAFF
TRBV7-6,-,14,TRBJ1-6,-,TGTGCCAGCAGGAAGGACAGTATCCATTCACCCCTCCACTTT,CASRKDSIHSPLHF
TRBV10-3,-,12,TRBJ2-7,-,TGTGCCATCCGCCTGGGGAGGGGGGAGATTATCTTC,CAIRLGRGEIIF
TRBV18,-,17,TRBJ2-7,TRBD2,TGTGCCAGCTCATACCTACCCGGGCGGGAGGGCAGATACGAGCAGTACTTC,CASSYLPGREGRYEQYF
TRBV4-1,-,13,TRBJ2-7,-,TGCGCCAGCAGCCAACGACTGGAAGTCGAGCAGTACTTC,CASSQRLEVEQYF
TRBV6-5,once,15,TRBJ1-2,-,TGTGCCAGCAGTTACTCGTATTCGCTAGGGGCTGGCTACACCTTC,CASSYSYSLGAGYTF
TRBV18,-,16,TRBJ2-3,-,TGTGCCAGCTCACCGGGAGGGACATTAAGCACAGATACGCAGTATTTT,CASSPGGTLSTDTQYF
TRBV6-5,-,16,TRBJ2-1,TRBD2,TGTGCCAGCAGTTACGGTCGGACTAGCGGCTACAATGAGCAGTTCTTC,CASSYGRTSGYNEQFF